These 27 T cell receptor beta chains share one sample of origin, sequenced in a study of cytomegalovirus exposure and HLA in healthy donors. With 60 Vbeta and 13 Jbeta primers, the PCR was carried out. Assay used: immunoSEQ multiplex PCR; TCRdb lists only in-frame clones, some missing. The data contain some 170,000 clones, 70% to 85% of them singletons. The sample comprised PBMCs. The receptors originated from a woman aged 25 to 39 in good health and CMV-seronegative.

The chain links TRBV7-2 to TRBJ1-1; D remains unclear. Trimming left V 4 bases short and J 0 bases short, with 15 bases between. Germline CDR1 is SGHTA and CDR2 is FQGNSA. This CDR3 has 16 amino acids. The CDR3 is CASSSLGYGVNTEAFF. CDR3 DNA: TGTGCCAGCAGCTCCCTCGGGTACGGGGTGAACACTGAAGCTTTCTTT.

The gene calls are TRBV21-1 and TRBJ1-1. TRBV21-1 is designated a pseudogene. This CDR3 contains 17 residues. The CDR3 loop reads CASSKIIQDSMNTEAFF. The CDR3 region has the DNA TGTGCCAGCAGCAAGATAATTCAAGATAGCATGAACACTGAAGCTTTCTTT.

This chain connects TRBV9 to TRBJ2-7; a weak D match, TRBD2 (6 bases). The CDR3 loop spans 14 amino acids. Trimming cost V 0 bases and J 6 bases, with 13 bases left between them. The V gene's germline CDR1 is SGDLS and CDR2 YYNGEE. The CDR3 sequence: CASSVGAGLGEQYF. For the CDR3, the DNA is TGTGCCAGCAGCGTAGGGGCGGGGTTAGGCGAGCAGTACTTC.

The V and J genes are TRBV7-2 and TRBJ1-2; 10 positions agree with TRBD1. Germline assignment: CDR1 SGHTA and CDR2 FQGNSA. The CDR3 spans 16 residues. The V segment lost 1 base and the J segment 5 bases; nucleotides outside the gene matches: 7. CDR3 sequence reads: CASSLVAGQGQYGYTF. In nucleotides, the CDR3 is TGTGCCAGCAGCTTAGTGGCGGGACAGGGGCAATATGGCTACACCTTC.

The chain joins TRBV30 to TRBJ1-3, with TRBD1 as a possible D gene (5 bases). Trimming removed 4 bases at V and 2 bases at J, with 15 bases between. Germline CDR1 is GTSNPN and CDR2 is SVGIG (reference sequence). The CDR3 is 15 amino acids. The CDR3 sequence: CAWTPGGYPGNTIYF. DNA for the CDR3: TGTGCCTGGACCCCGGGGGGGTACCCTGGAAACACCATATATTTT.

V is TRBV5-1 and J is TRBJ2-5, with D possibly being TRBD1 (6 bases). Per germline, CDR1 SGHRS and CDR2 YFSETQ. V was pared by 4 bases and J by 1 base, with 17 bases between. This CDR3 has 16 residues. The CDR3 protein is CASSLQGHRSQETQYF. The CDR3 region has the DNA TGCGCCAGCAGCCTCCAGGGACACCGCAGCCAAGAGACCCAGTACTTC.

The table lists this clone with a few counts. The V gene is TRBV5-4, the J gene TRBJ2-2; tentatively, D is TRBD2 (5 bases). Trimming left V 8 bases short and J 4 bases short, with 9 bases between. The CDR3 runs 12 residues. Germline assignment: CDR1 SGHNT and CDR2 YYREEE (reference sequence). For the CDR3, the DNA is TGTGCCAGACGCGAGGGCACCGGGGAGCTGTTTTTT. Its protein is CARREGTGELFF.

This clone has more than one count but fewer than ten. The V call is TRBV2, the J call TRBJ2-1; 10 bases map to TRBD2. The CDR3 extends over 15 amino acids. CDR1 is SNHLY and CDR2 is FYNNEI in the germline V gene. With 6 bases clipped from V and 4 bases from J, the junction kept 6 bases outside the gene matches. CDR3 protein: CASRVLAGAYNEQFF. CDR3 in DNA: TGTGCCAGCAGGGTCCTAGCGGGGGCATACAATGAGCAGTTCTTC.

The CDR3 coding sequence is TGTGCCAGCAAGGCCAGTGTAGCGGGGGCCTACAATGAGCAGTTCTTC. The encoded protein is CASKASVAGAYNEQFF. The V call is TRBV2, the J call TRBJ2-1; 9 bases align to TRBD2. Germline values: CDR1 SNHLY, CDR2 FYNNEI. The V gene end was trimmed by 7 bases and the J gene end by 2 bases; junction bases not matched to a gene: 9. The CDR3 runs to 16 residues. The full variable domain, with the rest looked up from reference TRBV2 and TRBJ2-1, is EPEVTQTPSHQVTQMGQEVILRCVPISNHLYFYWYRQILGQKVEFLVSFYNNEISEKSEIFDDQFSVERPDGSNFTLKIRSTKLEDSAMYFCASKASVAGAYNEQFFGPGTRLTVL.

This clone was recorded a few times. CDR3 sequence (DNA): TGTGCCAGCAGTAGACTAGCGGGAGGGGCGGAGACCCAGTACTTC. It yields the protein CASSRLAGGAETQYF. The rearrangement uses TRBV25-1 and TRBJ2-5; 14 bases fit TRBD2. Germline CDR1 reads MGHDK; CDR2 reads SYGVNS. The CDR3 contains 15 residues. After removal of 5 bases from V and 5 bases from J, the junction contained 4 bases not matched to a gene.

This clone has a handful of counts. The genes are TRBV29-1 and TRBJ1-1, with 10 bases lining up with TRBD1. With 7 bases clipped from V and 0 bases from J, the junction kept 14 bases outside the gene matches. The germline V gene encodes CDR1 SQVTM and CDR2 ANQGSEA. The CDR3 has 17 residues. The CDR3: CSASGQGFSVLNTEAFF. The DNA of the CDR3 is TGCAGCGCCTCGGGACAGGGGTTTAGCGTTTTGAACACTGAAGCTTTCTTT. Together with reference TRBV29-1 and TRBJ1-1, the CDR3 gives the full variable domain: SAVISQKPSRDICQRGTSLTIQCQVDSQVTMMFWYRQQPGQSLTLIATANQGSEATYESGFVIDKFPISRPNLTFSTLTVSNMSPEDSSIYLCSASGQGFSVLNTEAFFGQGTRLTVV.

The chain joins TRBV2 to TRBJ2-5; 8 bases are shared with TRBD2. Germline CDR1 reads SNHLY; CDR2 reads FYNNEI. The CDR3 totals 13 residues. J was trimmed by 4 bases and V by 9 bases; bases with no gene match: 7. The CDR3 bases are TGTGCCAGACAACGGGAGGGAGCAGAGACCCAGTACTTC. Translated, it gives CARQREGAETQYF.

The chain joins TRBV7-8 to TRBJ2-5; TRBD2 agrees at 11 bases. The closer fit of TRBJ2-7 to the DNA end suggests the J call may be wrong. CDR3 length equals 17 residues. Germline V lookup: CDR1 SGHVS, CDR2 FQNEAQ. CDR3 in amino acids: CASSSRAVAGGPYEQYF. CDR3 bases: TGTGCCAGCAGCTCACGGGCGGTAGCGGGAGGGCCCTACGAGCAGTACTTC.

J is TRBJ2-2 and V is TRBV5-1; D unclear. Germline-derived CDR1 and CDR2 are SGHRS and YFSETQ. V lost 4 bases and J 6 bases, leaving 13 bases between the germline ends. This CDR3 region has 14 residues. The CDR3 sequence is CASSPGPNPGELFF. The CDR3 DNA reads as TGCGCCAGCAGCCCTGGGCCTAACCCCGGGGAGCTGTTTTTT.

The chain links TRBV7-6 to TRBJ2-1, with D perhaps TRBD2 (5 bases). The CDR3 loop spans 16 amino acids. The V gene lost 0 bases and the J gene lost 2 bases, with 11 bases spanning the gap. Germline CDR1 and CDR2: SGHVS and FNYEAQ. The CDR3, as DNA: TGTGCCAGCAGCTTAGCGCCTAGCTGGACCTACAATGAGCAGTTCTTC. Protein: CASSLAPSWTYNEQFF.

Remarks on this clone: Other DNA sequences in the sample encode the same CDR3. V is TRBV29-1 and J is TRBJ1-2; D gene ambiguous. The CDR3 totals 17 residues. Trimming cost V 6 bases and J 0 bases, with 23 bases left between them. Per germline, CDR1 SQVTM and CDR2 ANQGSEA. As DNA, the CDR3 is TGCAGCGTCCATCGTCCCACCGCGGGCATAGCTAACTATGGCTACACCTTC. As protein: CSVHRPTAGIANYGYTF. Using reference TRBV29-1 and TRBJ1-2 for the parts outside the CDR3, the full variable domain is SAVISQKPSRDICQRGTSLTIQCQVDSQVTMMFWYRQQPGQSLTLIATANQGSEATYESGFVIDKFPISRPNLTFSTLTVSNMSPEDSSIYLCSVHRPTAGIANYGYTFGSGTRLTVV.

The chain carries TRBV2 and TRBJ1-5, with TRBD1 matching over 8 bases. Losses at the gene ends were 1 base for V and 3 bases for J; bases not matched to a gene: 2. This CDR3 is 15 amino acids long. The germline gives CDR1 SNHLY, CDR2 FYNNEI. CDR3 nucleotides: TGTGCCAGCAGTGAAGACCAGGGGGCCAATCAGCCCCAGCATTTT. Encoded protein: CASSEDQGANQPQHF.

The CDR3 nucleotides read TGTGCCAGCAGTTACTCGACAGGCAGGAACTATGGCTACACCTTC. Translation gives CASSYSTGRNYGYTF. The gene calls are TRBV6-5 and TRBJ1-2, with a weak D call TRBD1 (6 bases). The CDR3 length is 15 residues. Trimming removed 0 bases at V and 2 bases at J, with 10 bases between. In germline, CDR1 is MNHEY, CDR2 SVGAGI.

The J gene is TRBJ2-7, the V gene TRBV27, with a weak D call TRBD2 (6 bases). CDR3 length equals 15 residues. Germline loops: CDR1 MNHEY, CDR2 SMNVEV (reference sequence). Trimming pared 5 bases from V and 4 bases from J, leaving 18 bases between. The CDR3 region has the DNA TGTGCCAGCAGTCAACGTACGGGGGATTCTTACGAGCAGTACTTC. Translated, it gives CASSQRTGDSYEQYF.

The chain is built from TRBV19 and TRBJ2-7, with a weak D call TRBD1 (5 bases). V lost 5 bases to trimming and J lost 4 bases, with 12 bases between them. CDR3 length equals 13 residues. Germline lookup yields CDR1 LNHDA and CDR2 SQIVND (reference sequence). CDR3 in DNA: TGTGCCAGTAGTGAACAGGTGGAATACGAGCAGTACTTC. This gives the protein CASSEQVEYEQYF.

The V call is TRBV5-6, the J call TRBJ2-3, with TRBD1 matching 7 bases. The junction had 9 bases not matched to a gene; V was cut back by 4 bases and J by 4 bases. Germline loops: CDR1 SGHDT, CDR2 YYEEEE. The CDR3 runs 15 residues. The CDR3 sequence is CASSPRSGGSDTQYF. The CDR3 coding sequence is TGTGCCAGCAGCCCCCGGTCAGGGGGTTCAGATACGCAGTATTTT.

The CDR3 region has the DNA TGTGCCAGCAGCTTAGTCCTAGCCCCCGTGGGGTACGAGCAGTACTTC. Amino acid sequence: CASSLVLAPVGYEQYF. The chain employs TRBV11-2 and TRBJ2-7, with D perhaps matching TRBD2 (5 bases). Germline CDR1 reads SGHAT; CDR2 reads FQNNGV. The CDR3 totals 16 residues. V was pared by 1 base and J by 4 bases, with 17 bases between.

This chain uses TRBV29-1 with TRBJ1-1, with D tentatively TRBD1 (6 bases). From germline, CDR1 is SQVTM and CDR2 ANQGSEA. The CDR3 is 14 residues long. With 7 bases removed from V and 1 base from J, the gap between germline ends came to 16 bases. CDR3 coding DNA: TGCAGCGCACAAAAGGGGGGGGAGAACACTGAAGCTTTCTTT. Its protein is CSAQKGGENTEAFF.

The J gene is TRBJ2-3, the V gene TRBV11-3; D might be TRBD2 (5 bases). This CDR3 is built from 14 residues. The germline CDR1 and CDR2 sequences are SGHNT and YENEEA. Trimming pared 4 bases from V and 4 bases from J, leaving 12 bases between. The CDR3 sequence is CASSSYSGADTQYF. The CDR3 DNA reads TGTGCCAGCAGCTCATACTCCGGGGCAGATACGCAGTATTTT.

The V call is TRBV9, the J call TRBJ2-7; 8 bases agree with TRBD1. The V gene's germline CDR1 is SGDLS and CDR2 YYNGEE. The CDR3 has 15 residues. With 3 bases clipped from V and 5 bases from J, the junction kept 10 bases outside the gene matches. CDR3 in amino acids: CASSARGQDNHEQYF. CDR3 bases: TGTGCCAGCAGCGCCAGGGGACAGGATAATCACGAGCAGTACTTC.

The DNA for the CDR3 is TGTGCCAGCAGCTTGCTGGGACAGGGTGAGGGCTACACCTTC. Translation: CASSLLGQGEGYTF. V is TRBV5-8 and J is TRBJ1-2; 9 bases align to TRBD1. The J segment lost 8 bases and the V segment lost 1 base, leaving 6 bases of the junction unmatched. The CDR3 covers 14 residues. Germline V lookup: CDR1 SGHTS, CDR2 YDEGEE.

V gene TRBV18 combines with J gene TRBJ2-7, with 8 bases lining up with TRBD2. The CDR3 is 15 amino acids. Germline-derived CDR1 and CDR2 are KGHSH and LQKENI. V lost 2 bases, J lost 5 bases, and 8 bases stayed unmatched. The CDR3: CASSPTSGSGNEQYF. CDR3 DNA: TGTGCCAGCTCACCAACCAGCGGGAGTGGAAACGAGCAGTACTTC. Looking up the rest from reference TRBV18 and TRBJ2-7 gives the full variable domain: NAGVMQNPRHLVRRRGQEARLRCSPMKGHSHVYWYRQLPEEGLKFMVYLQKENIIDESGMPKERFSAEFPKEGPSILRIQQVVRGDSAAYFCASSPTSGSGNEQYFGPGTRLTVT.